This T cell receptor (beta chain) appears in the sequencing data of a study of cytomegalovirus exposure and HLA in healthy donors. Whole-study findings and limits: Despite most TCR sequences being rare, some public TCRs occurred in many donors. Diagnosis of cytomegalovirus status made by the classifier reportedly showed high specificity and sensitivity. Analysis performed later found about 17,000 TCR beta sequences associated with HLA alleles at 0.05 false discovery rate.

V was shortened by 8 bases and J by 2 bases, with 4 bases between the two germline ends. In germline, CDR1 is SNHLY, CDR2 FYNNEI. The CDR3 is 11 amino acids. Use of 60 Vbeta and 13 Jbeta primers characterized the PCR. Clones were sequenced by immunoSEQ multiplex PCR, and TCRdb holds only the in-frame ones, with some missing. The sample holds some 170,000 clones, over 60% seen once. A note on this clone: The antigen is unknown.

The source is a man aged 40-49 years in good health and CMV-seropositive. The chain employs TRBV2 and TRBJ2-1; D uncertain. The sequenced sample consisted of PBMCs. The CDR3, as DNA: TGTGCCAGCCTTACCTACAATGAGCAGTTCTTC. Amino acid sequence: CASLTYNEQFF.